The 25 T cell receptor beta chains reported below all come from one sample, sequenced in a study of shared clonotypes between healthy human individuals. TCRdb's copy holds only in-frame clones and misses some; the assay was immunoSEQ multiplex PCR. Among some 630,000 clones listed, 95% to 97% were seen once. Naive CD8 cells, CD45RO-negative and positively selected for CCR7, excluded terminally differentiated effector memory CD45RA+ cells. Sample: naive CD8+ T cells sorted from blood. The receptors here all came from a woman in her thirties in good health.

The chain joins TRBV2 to TRBJ2-2, with a possible D match to TRBD2 (6 bases). Trimming left V 2 bases short and J 6 bases short, with 16 bases between. This CDR3 comprises 16 residues. CDR1 SNHLY and CDR2 FYNNEI come from the germline V gene. The chain's CDR3 is CASSEFRGLGSGELFF. The CDR3 region has the DNA TGTGCCAGCAGTGAATTTCGGGGGTTAGGGTCCGGGGAGCTGTTTTTT.

J is TRBJ1-1 and V is TRBV5-4, with D tentatively TRBD1 (6 bases). V was trimmed by 0 bases and J by 1 base, leaving 10 bases between them. The CDR3 consists of 15 residues. Per the germline V gene, CDR1 is SGHNT and CDR2 is YYREEE (reference sequence). The DNA for the CDR3 is TGTGCCAGCAGCTTGGCGGGACACAAGAACACTGAAGCTTTCTTT. Translating it yields CASSLAGHKNTEAFF.

The rearrangement links TRBV7-8 to TRBJ1-5, with 9 bases identical to TRBD1. V lost 4 bases and J lost 1; bases outside the gene matches: 5. Germline-derived CDR1 and CDR2 are SGHVS and FQNEAQ. CDR3 length: 16 residues. The chain's CDR3 is CASSYGTGRSNQPQHF. CDR3 DNA: TGTGCCAGCAGCTATGGGACAGGGAGAAGCAATCAGCCCCAGCATTTT.

V usage is TRBV2 and J usage is TRBJ2-1; D unclear. V shed 2 bases and J shed 0 bases, with 8 bases lying between them. This CDR3 has 15 residues. Germline CDR1 SNHLY, CDR2 FYNNEI. CDR3 protein: CASSELTSSYNEQFF. CDR3 coding DNA: TGTGCCAGCAGTGAACTAACAAGCTCCTACAATGAGCAGTTCTTC.

The chain links TRBV11-3 to TRBJ2-1; D not certain. V lost 3 bases, J lost 0 bases, and 12 bases lay in between. This CDR3 has 16 amino acids. Germline loops: CDR1 SGHNT, CDR2 YENEEA. The CDR3 here is CASSFNSQNSYNEQFF. In DNA form, the CDR3 reads TGTGCCAGCAGCTTCAACTCACAAAACTCCTACAATGAGCAGTTCTTC.

The chain recombines TRBV10-1 with TRBJ2-7, with 10 positions matching TRBD2. Trimming removed 0 bases from V and 6 bases from J; junction bases left unmatched: 5. The germline V gene encodes CDR1 WNHNN and CDR2 SYGVQD (reference sequence). The CDR3 has 15 residues. The CDR3 loop is CASSESRSGRGEQYF. DNA of the CDR3: TGCGCCAGCAGTGAGTCGCGAAGCGGGAGGGGCGAGCAGTACTTC.

This chain links TRBV5-6 with TRBJ2-5; D may be TRBD1 (6 bases). Trimming removed 2 bases at V and 2 bases at J, with 10 bases between. CDR1 is SGHDT and CDR2 is YYEEEE in the germline V gene. The CDR3 contains 14 residues. The CDR3 DNA follows: TGTGCCAGCAGCTTCGGGACAACTCAAGAGACCCAGTACTTC. This gives the protein CASSFGTTQETQYF. The variable domain in full, completed from reference TRBV5-6 and TRBJ2-5, reads DAGVTQSPTHLIKTRGQQVTLRCSPKSGHDTVSWYQQALGQGPQFIFQYYEEEERQRGNFPDRFSGHQFPNYSSELNVNALLLGDSALYLCASSFGTTQETQYFGPGTRLLVL.

This clone turned up a few times. V and J are TRBV29-1 and TRBJ1-1; D perhaps matches TRBD1 (5 bases). Trimming left V 5 bases short and J 9 bases short, with 10 bases between. In germline, CDR1 is SQVTM, CDR2 ANQGSEA. This CDR3 comprises 10 residues. CDR3 sequence (DNA): TGCAGCGTTAGGACACTACAAGCTTTCTTT. Translated, it gives CSVRTLQAFF.

V usage is TRBV5-8 and J usage is TRBJ1-1; 10 bases fit TRBD1. CDR1 is SGHTS and CDR2 is YDEGEE in the germline V gene. This CDR3 contains 15 residues. V dropped 0 bases and J dropped 4; count of bases not matched to a gene: 3. In nucleotides, the CDR3 is TGTGCCAGCAGCTTGGTTCGGACAGGGGGCACTGAAGCTTTCTTT. This codes for CASSLVRTGGTEAFF. Using reference TRBV5-8 and TRBJ1-1 for the parts outside the CDR3, the full variable domain is EAGVTQSPTHLIKTRGQQATLRCSPISGHTSVYWYQQALGLGLQFLLWYDEGEERNRGNFPPRFSGRQFPNYSSELNVNALELEDSALYLCASSLVRTGGTEAFFGQGTRLTVV.

CDR3 bases: TGTGCCAGCAGTTTAGGGGACACGCAGTTCTTC. It translates to CASSLGDTQFF. The V and J genes are TRBV28 and TRBJ2-1; TRBD1 is a possible D gene (6 bases). The CDR3 totals 11 residues. The ends were cut back, 2 bases at V and 12 bases at J, with 8 bases in the middle. Germline CDR1 MDHEN, CDR2 SYDVKM.

This sequence joins TRBV9 and TRBJ2-5, with D perhaps being TRBD1 or TRBD2 (7 bases each). CDR1 is SGDLS, CDR2 YYNGEE, per germline. Deletions cut 1 base from V and 4 bases from J, with 14 bases between. The CDR3 has 15 residues. The CDR3 region has the DNA TGTGCCAGCAGCGTAAGACAGGGAGGGCGAGAGACCCAGTACTTC. Its translation: CASSVRQGGRETQYF.

V gene TRBV10-2 combines with J gene TRBJ2-4, with unresolved D. The CDR3 spans 15 residues. Looked up from germline, CDR1 is WSHSY and CDR2 is SAAADI. With 3 bases removed from V and 0 bases from J, the gap between germline ends came to 9 bases. The CDR3 protein is CASSDTQRAKNIQYF. The CDR3 nucleotides are TGCGCCAGCAGTGACACTCAAAGAGCCAAAAACATTCAGTACTTC.

On this clone itself: The same CDR3 arises from other DNA sequences in this sample as well. The chain uses TRBV27 and TRBJ1-5; perhaps TRBD1 as D (6 bases). This CDR3 is built from 15 residues. With 5 bases removed from V and 0 bases from J, the gap between germline ends came to 11 bases. The germline gives CDR1 MNHEY, CDR2 SMNVEV (reference sequence). The CDR3 region is CASSPQGYSNQPQHF. The CDR3 DNA sequence: TGTGCCAGCAGTCCCCAGGGGTATAGCAATCAGCCCCAGCATTTT.

This clone was observed once. V and J are TRBV27 and TRBJ1-1; tentatively, D is TRBD1 (6 bases). CDR3 size: 12 residues. V was pared by 7 bases and J by 6 bases, with 12 bases between. Per the germline V gene, CDR1 is MNHEY and CDR2 is SMNVEV (reference sequence). CDR3: CASTSYRAEAFF. For the CDR3, the DNA is TGTGCCAGCACCTCTTACAGGGCTGAAGCTTTCTTT.

The chain couples TRBV16 to TRBJ2-6; D perhaps matches TRBD1 (6 bases). V shed 4 bases and J shed 0 bases, with 22 bases lying between them. The CDR3 is made up of 20 amino acids. Germline V CDR1 and CDR2: KGHSY, FQNENV. The CDR3 region is CASSRTSIRDTNSGANVLTF. CDR3 in DNA: TGTGCCAGCAGCCGCACATCCATCCGGGACACTAACTCTGGGGCCAACGTCCTGACTTTC.

The chain has TRBV6-5 and TRBJ2-1, with TRBD2 identical over 11 bases. The CDR3 is made up of 13 amino acids. CDR1 MNHEY and CDR2 SVGAGI come from the germline V gene. V dropped 8 bases and J dropped 7; count of bases not matched to a gene: 4. CDR3 in DNA: TGTGCCAGCTTGGTAGCGGGAGGGAATGAGCAGTTCTTC. It specifies CASLVAGGNEQFF.

J is TRBJ2-1 and V is TRBV7-9; D is ambiguous. The CDR3 consists of 13 residues. Trimming left V 3 bases short and J 3 bases short, with 6 bases between. From germline, CDR1 is SEHNR and CDR2 FQNEAQ (reference sequence). CDR3 nucleotide sequence: TGTGCCAGCAGCTTTGGCGGCTACAATGAGCAGTTCTTC. Its protein product is CASSFGGYNEQFF.

The rearrangement links TRBV19 to TRBJ2-7; D is possibly TRBD1 (5 bases). Germline lookup yields CDR1 LNHDA and CDR2 SQIVND (reference sequence). This CDR3 has 15 residues. V was clipped by 3 bases and J by 1 base, with 13 bases between them. In DNA form, the CDR3 reads TGTGCCAGTAGTATGGGGATAGGGGAATCCTACGAGCAGTACTTC. Translated: CASSMGIGESYEQYF. The variable domain in full, with the rest retrieved from reference TRBV19 and TRBJ2-7, is DGGITQSPKYLFRKEGQNVTLSCEQNLNHDAMYWYRQDPGQGLRLIYYSQIVNDFQKGDIAEGYSVSREKKESFPLTVTSAQKNPTAFYLCASSMGIGESYEQYFGPGTRLTVT.

V gene TRBV5-1 combines with J gene TRBJ2-7, with a possible D match to TRBD2 (6 bases). There are 13 residues in the CDR3. Deletions cut 6 bases from V and 2 bases from J, with 12 bases between. Germline V gene data show CDR1 as SGHRS and CDR2 as YFSETQ. CDR3 sequence (DNA): TGCGCCAGCACGGGGGACGGGCCCTACGAGCAGTACTTC. Translating it yields CASTGDGPYEQYF.

V usage is TRBV27 and J usage is TRBJ2-7, with D possibly TRBD2 on 5 matching bases. The V end lost 0 bases, the J end lost 3 bases, and 18 bases lay between the germline ends. Germline CDR1 and CDR2: MNHEY and SMNVEV (reference sequence). The CDR3 sequence is 17 residues long. The CDR3 DNA reads TGTGCCAGCAGTTTATCCGGGCCGAGTAGCGCACGCTACGAGCAGTACTTC. As protein: CASSLSGPSSARYEQYF.

The genes are TRBV9 and TRBJ2-1; perhaps TRBD2 as D (6 bases). This CDR3 spans 17 amino acids. Germline loops: CDR1 SGDLS, CDR2 YYNGEE. Trimming removed 3 bases from V and 1 base from J, with 17 bases in between. The CDR3: CASSESGTLASYNEQFF. Here the CDR3 DNA reads TGTGCCAGCAGCGAATCCGGGACTCTCGCTTCCTACAATGAGCAGTTCTTC.

This clone was counted a single time. The chain has TRBV27 and TRBJ2-4; TRBD2 is a possible D gene (6 bases). This CDR3 has 14 amino acids. Germline CDR1 MNHEY, CDR2 SMNVEV (reference sequence). V was pared by 7 bases and J by 3 bases, with 13 bases between. CDR3 protein: CASTGGPDKNIQYF. For the CDR3, the DNA is TGTGCCAGCACCGGGGGACCCGACAAAAACATTCAGTACTTC.

As concerns this clone: An end of the junction does not agree with germline; a read error may underlie this. The gene calls are TRBV19 and TRBJ2-1, with 11 bases fitting TRBD2. The CDR3 consists of 17 residues. CDR1 is LNHDA and CDR2 is SQIVND in the germline V gene (reference sequence). The CDR3: CVSSISLAGGRASEQFF. DNA for the CDR3: TGTGTCAGTAGTATCTCCCTAGCGGGAGGACGGGCGTCTGAGCAGTTCTTC. Full variable domain (outside the CDR3, taken from reference TRBV19 and TRBJ2-1): DGGITQSPKYLFRKEGQNVTLSCEQNLNHDAMYWYRQDPGQGLRLIYYSQIVNDFQKGDIAEGYSVSREKKESFPLTVTSAQKNPTAFYLCVSSISLAGGRASEQFFGPGTRLTVL.

V and J are TRBV11-2 and TRBJ2-5; no definite D call. The end of the DNA is better explained by TRBJ2-7, so the J call may be wrong. The germline V gene has CDR1 SGHAT and CDR2 FQNNGV. CDR3 length: 11 amino acids. CDR3 sequence reads: CASSLSLEQYF. In DNA form, the CDR3 reads TGTGCCAGCAGCTTATCCCTCGAGCAGTACTTC.

The chain combines TRBV28 with TRBJ1-5; a weak D match, TRBD1 (6 bases). The V gene lost 3 bases and the J gene lost 6 bases, with 12 bases spanning the gap. The CDR3 contains 14 residues. Germline CDR1 and CDR2: MDHEN and SYDVKM. Here the CDR3 reads CASSFQGFSQPQHF. CDR3 DNA: TGTGCCAGCAGTTTCCAGGGGTTCTCTCAGCCCCAGCATTTT. Complete variable domain (other parts from reference TRBV28 and TRBJ1-5): DVKVTQSSRYLVKRTGEKVFLECVQDMDHENMFWYRQDPGLGLRLIYFSYDVKMKEKGDIPEGYSVSREKKERFSLILESASTNQTSMYLCASSFQGFSQPQHFGDGTRLSIL.